One sample yielded the 18 T cell receptor beta chains listed below, sequenced in a study of T cell responses to AZD1222 COVID-19 vaccine. The data were produced by immunoSEQ multiplex PCR, yet TCRdb's version contains in-frame clones alone and is incomplete. This table holds 80,000 to 90,000 clones, under 95% found once. The sequencing used peripheral blood, collected on day 0 of AZD1222 vaccination. Every receptor here comes from an adult in good health.

The chain uses TRBV6-2 or TRBV6-3 and TRBJ2-1; TRBD2 agrees at 10 bases. V shed 5 bases and J 6 bases; nucleotides not matched to a gene: 4. The CDR3 is 14 residues long. Germline loops: CDR1 MNHEY, CDR2 SVGEGT. CDR3 sequence (DNA): TGTGCCAGCAGTACGGGACTAGCGTTCAATGAGCAGTTCTTC. It encodes CASSTGLAFNEQFF.

This clone was seen once. This chain joins TRBV7-2 and TRBJ2-7; 11 bases are shared with TRBD2. This CDR3 contains 15 residues. Germline V gives CDR1 SGHTA, CDR2 FQGNSA. Trimming took 4 bases from V and 3 from J; bases not matched to a gene: 5. The CDR3 loop reads CASSSSGRTYYEQYF. CDR3 sequence (DNA): TGTGCCAGCAGCTCTAGCGGGAGGACCTACTACGAGCAGTACTTC.

This clone was found once. The V call is TRBV29-1, the J call TRBJ2-5; weak D call: TRBD1 (6 bases). The length of the CDR3 is 14 residues. CDR1 SQVTM and CDR2 ANQGSEA come from the germline V gene. Trimming removed 7 bases at V and 1 base at J, with 16 bases between. Here the CDR3 DNA reads TGCAGCGCCTTAAGACAGGCCCCCCAAGAGACCCAGTACTTC. Translation: CSALRQAPQETQYF.

The gene calls are TRBV5-5 and TRBJ2-7; 10 nucleotides agree with TRBD2. The CDR3 consists of 16 residues. V gave up 0 bases and J gave up 4 bases; unmatched junction bases: 7. CDR1 and CDR2 (germline): SGHKS, YYEKEE (reference sequence). The DNA for the CDR3 is TGTGCCAGCAGCTTGGCCGCAGCAGCGGGAGGGTACGAGCAGTACTTC. Amino acids: CASSLAAAAGGYEQYF.

The rearrangement joins TRBV3-1 (or the pseudogene TRBV3-2) to TRBJ2-3; maybe TRBD2 (6 bases). The V gene's germline CDR1 is LGHDT and CDR2 YNNKEL (reference sequence). Trimming shortened V by 0 bases and J by 4 bases, and 17 bases separated the two germline ends. CDR3 length: 17 amino acids. This CDR3 is CASSQDRGSGIADTQYF. In DNA, the CDR3 is TGTGCCAGCAGCCAAGATCGCGGTAGCGGCATCGCAGATACGCAGTATTTT.

The chain recombines TRBV7-9 with TRBJ1-4; D is uncertain. CDR1 is SEHNR, CDR2 FQNEAQ, per germline (reference sequence). The CDR3 loop spans 15 amino acids. The V gene lost 1 base and the J gene lost 0 bases, with 6 bases spanning the gap. DNA for the CDR3: TGTGCCAGCAGCTTAGGAGGGTCAACTAATGAAAAACTGTTTTTT. Translating gives CASSLGGSTNEKLFF.

The chain combines TRBV19 with TRBJ1-6, with D unclear. The CDR3 contains 13 residues. With 7 bases removed from V and 8 bases from J, the gap between germline ends came to 12 bases. Germline V gene data show CDR1 as LNHDA and CDR2 as SQIVND (reference sequence). CDR3 in amino acids: CASTPERDSPLHF. DNA of the CDR3: TGTGCCAGTACCCCGGAAAGGGATTCACCCCTCCACTTT.

V is TRBV18 and J is TRBJ2-3, with 11 bases aligning to TRBD2. In germline, CDR1 is KGHSH, CDR2 LQKENI. V lost 3 bases to trimming and J lost 0 bases; unmatched junction nucleotides: 2. The length of the CDR3 is 16 residues. The CDR3 sequence: CASSPRLAGSTDTQYF. The DNA for the CDR3 is TGTGCCAGCTCACCGCGACTAGCGGGAAGCACAGATACGCAGTATTTT.

The genes are TRBV7-9 and TRBJ2-3; 9 nucleotides match TRBD2. The V segment lost 6 bases and the J segment 2 bases; nucleotides outside the gene matches: 18. Germline V gene sequence: CDR1 SEHNR, CDR2 FQNEAQ (reference sequence). The CDR3 is made up of 19 amino acids. The CDR3 here is CASSEATPGLARFTDTQYF. In nucleotides, the CDR3 is TGTGCCAGCAGTGAGGCGACTCCCGGACTAGCGAGATTCACAGATACGCAGTATTTT.

The rearrangement uses TRBV28 and TRBJ2-1; no clear D gene. Between the trimmed V and J ends, which lost 3 bases and 5 bases, there was a span of 5 bases. This CDR3 has 12 residues. Germline V lookup: CDR1 MDHEN, CDR2 SYDVKM. The CDR3 coding sequence is TGTGCCAGCAGTTTCAGAAACAATGAGCAGTTCTTC. Translated, it gives CASSFRNNEQFF.

The chain is built from TRBV12-3 or TRBV12-4 and TRBJ2-5, with D possibly TRBD2 on 5 matching bases. Trimming removed 3 bases at V and 4 bases at J, with 9 bases between. This CDR3 comprises 13 residues. CDR3 region: CASSFGGRETQYF. The CDR3 nucleotides read TGTGCCAGCAGTTTTGGAGGCCGAGAGACCCAGTACTTC.

This clone was seen a single time. The V call is TRBV5-5, the J call TRBJ1-1, with 10 bases aligning to TRBD1. Germline CDR1 is SGHKS and CDR2 is YYEKEE (reference sequence). The CDR3 contains 17 residues. V shed 0 bases and J 4 bases; nucleotides not matched to a gene: 9. The CDR3 reads CASSLGNMGQGTTEAFF. The CDR3 DNA is TGTGCCAGCAGCTTGGGCAACATGGGACAGGGGACCACTGAAGCTTTCTTT.

This rearrangement joins TRBV5-6 to TRBJ2-6; no clear D gene. Trimming shortened V by 4 bases and J by 4 bases, and 6 bases separated the two germline ends. Germline CDR1 reads SGHDT; CDR2 reads YYEEEE. This CDR3 comprises 13 residues. The CDR3 is CASSGSGANVLTF. In DNA form, the CDR3 reads TGTGCCAGCAGCGGATCCGGGGCCAACGTCCTGACTTTC.

In its sample, this clone was seen a few times. Written as DNA, the CDR3 is TGTGCCAGCATCGTCCGTTTGGGGGGGACAGATACGCAGTATTTT. It specifies CASIVRLGGTDTQYF. The chain combines TRBV11-2 with TRBJ2-3; TRBD2 agrees at 7 bases. The V gene's germline CDR1 is SGHAT and CDR2 FQNNGV. V shed 7 bases and J 3 bases; nucleotides not matched to a gene: 10. The CDR3 loop spans 15 amino acids.

J is TRBJ2-7 and V is TRBV2; D is undetermined. V was pared by 6 bases and J by 4 bases, with 13 bases between. The germline CDR1 and CDR2 sequences are SNHLY and FYNNEI. There are 13 residues in the CDR3. CDR3 nucleotides: TGTGCCAGCAGCGCCGCCGCCGTTTACGAGCAGTACTTC. This gives the protein CASSAAAVYEQYF.

The chain links TRBV21-1 to TRBJ1-2. TRBV21-1 is termed a pseudogene. The CDR3 totals 8 residues. CDR3 loop: CASDGYTF. The CDR3 DNA follows: TGTGCCAGCGATGGCTACACCTTC.

The chain links TRBV6-5 to TRBJ2-7, with D possibly TRBD2 on 7 matching bases. CDR3 length: 14 residues. V was trimmed by 0 bases and J by 3 bases, leaving 9 bases between them. Germline lookup yields CDR1 MNHEY and CDR2 SVGAGI. This chain's CDR3 is CASSYSGGHYEQYF. Written as DNA, the CDR3 is TGTGCCAGCAGTTACTCGGGGGGGCACTACGAGCAGTACTTC.

This clone appeared once. This chain uses TRBV27 with TRBJ1-2, with D possibly being TRBD1 (5 bases). Germline CDR1 MNHEY, CDR2 SMNVEV (reference sequence). Trimming removed 6 bases at V and 4 bases at J, with 18 bases between. The CDR3 has 15 amino acids. CDR3 DNA sequence: TGTGCCAGCAGCTGGGGAGTTGGGACTGTCTATGGCTACACCTTC. Its protein product is CASSWGVGTVYGYTF.